One sample yielded the 12 T cell receptor beta chains listed below, sequenced in a study of T cells in Graves' hyperthyroidism and ophthalmopathy. Regions amplified from RNA transcripts were the TCR beta CDR3 regions. The TCR CDR3 first-round RT-PCR relied on the HTBI primer set. TCRdb passed the multiplex PCR reads through MiXCR, listing each CDR3 protein once. The sample shows about 610,000 distinct CDR3 sequences, 14% to 15% of them seen only once. Source material: blood. These receptors originate from a woman in her 40s with Graves' ophthalmopathy.

The chain joins TRBV29-1 to TRBJ2-7; TRBD1 matches 10 bases. Looked up from germline, CDR1 is SQVTM and CDR2 is ANQGSEA. V lost 5 bases, J lost 1 base, and 2 bases stayed unmatched. The CDR3 spans 13 residues. CDR3 residues: CSVPGQGSYEQYF. The CDR3 nucleotides read TGCAGCGTTCCGGGACAGGGGTCCTACGAGCAGTACTTC.

This clonotype was recorded many times. The J gene is TRBJ1-1, the V gene TRBV7-8; D is perhaps TRBD1 (6 bases). Germline V CDR1 and CDR2: SGHVS, FQNEAQ. V lost 2 bases and J 6 bases, leaving 10 bases between the germline ends. This CDR3 has 13 residues. DNA of the CDR3: TGTGCCAGCAGCTTATGGGAGGGGGCTGAAGCTTTCTTT. It encodes CASSLWEGAEAFF.

This clonotype was recorded at least ten times. This sequence joins TRBV7-2 and TRBJ1-2; D perhaps matches TRBD1 (5 bases). CDR1 and CDR2 from the germline V gene are SGHTA and FQGNSA. V was cut by 5 bases and J by 0 bases, with 13 bases left in between. CDR3 length: 15 amino acids. The CDR3 DNA is TGTGCCAGCAGCGAGGTGACAGAGACTAACTATGGCTACACCTTC. Its protein product is CASSEVTETNYGYTF.

This clonotype has only one observation. A much larger clone sits a single nucleotide away, making a read error possible. The chain is built from TRBV3-1 and TRBJ1-2; the D is unclear. Trimming removed 1 base at V and 7 bases at J, with 10 bases between. This CDR3 region has 13 residues. Germline CDR1 reads LGHDT; CDR2 reads YNNKEL (reference sequence). This CDR3 reads CASSQGTGLGYTF. The DNA of the CDR3 is TGTGCCAGCAGCCAAGGGACTGGCCTTGGCTACACCTTC.

This clonotype showed up many times. The CDR3 nucleotides read TGTGCCTGGAACGACGGGGGCCAGCCCCAGCATTTT. Amino acids: CAWNDGGQPQHF. V usage is TRBV30 and J usage is TRBJ1-5; D is possibly TRBD1 (6 bases). The V and J ends lost 4 bases and 7 bases respectively, with 11 bases between them. This CDR3 is 12 amino acids long. Germline CDR1 is GTSNPN and CDR2 is SVGIG (reference sequence).

This clonotype was recorded at least ten times. The CDR3 DNA reads TGTGCCTGGAGTGTGGAGGGAAACACCATATATTTT. Its protein product is CAWSVEGNTIYF. This sequence joins TRBV30 and TRBJ1-3; no clear D gene. Germline-derived CDR1 and CDR2 are GTSNPN and SVGIG (reference sequence). CDR3 size: 12 residues. Trimming left V 0 bases short and J 4 bases short, with 4 bases between.

The sample holds one count of this clonotype. The chain recombines TRBV20-1 with TRBJ2-7; 9 bases match TRBD2. V shed 6 bases, J shed 4 bases, and the junction held 10 bases outside the gene matches. The CDR3 covers 14 residues. Germline V gene sequence: CDR1 DFQATT, CDR2 SNEGSKA (reference sequence). The CDR3 sequence is CSAGLSGSKYEQYF. In DNA form, the CDR3 reads TGCAGTGCCGGCCTTAGCGGGAGCAAGTACGAGCAGTACTTC.

The table lists this clonotype with many counts. This chain's CDR3 is CSARVPGVNTEAFF. CDR3 sequence (DNA): TGCAGTGCTAGAGTACCGGGGGTGAACACTGAAGCTTTCTTT. The rearrangement uses TRBV20-1 and TRBJ1-1; a weak D match, TRBD1 (5 bases). This CDR3 is built from 14 residues. The germline gives CDR1 DFQATT, CDR2 SNEGSKA (reference sequence). V was cut by 1 base and J by 0 bases, with 9 bases left in between.

This clonotype was seen ten or more times. V and J are TRBV12-3 or TRBV12-4 and TRBJ1-5; 8 bases map to TRBD1. There are 14 residues in the CDR3. The J segment lost 5 bases and the V segment lost 6 bases, leaving 6 bases of the junction unmatched. DNA for the CDR3: TGTGCCAGCAGCCCTCAGGACAGGGATCAGCCCCAGCATTTT. Amino acid sequence: CASSPQDRDQPQHF.

This clonotype came up many times. This chain links TRBV6-2 or TRBV6-3 with TRBJ1-2; no reliable D call. V gave up 7 bases and J gave up 2 bases, with 11 bases separating them. CDR1 and CDR2 (germline): MNHEY, SVGEGT. This CDR3 is 13 amino acids long. The CDR3 reads CASTPDGNYGYTF. For the CDR3, the DNA is TGTGCCAGCACCCCCGACGGAAACTATGGCTACACCTTC.

In its sample, this clonotype was seen many times. The rearrangement links TRBV29-1 to TRBJ2-7; 7 nucleotides align to TRBD2. Germline V gene data show CDR1 as SQVTM and CDR2 as ANQGSEA. This CDR3 has 16 residues. The V segment lost 3 bases and the J segment 4 bases; nucleotides outside the gene matches: 15. CDR3 sequence (DNA): TGCAGCGTTGACGGACTAGAACGAGGAGGCCCGTACGAGCAGTACTTC. Translation: CSVDGLERGGPYEQYF.

The chain couples TRBV5-1 to TRBJ1-3; D is unclear. This CDR3 has 14 amino acids. V dropped 5 bases and J dropped 0 bases, with 9 bases sitting between them. CDR1 and CDR2 (germline): SGHRS, YFSETQ. Here the CDR3 reads CASREHFSGNTIYF. The CDR3 DNA follows: TGCGCCAGCAGGGAACACTTCTCTGGAAACACCATATATTTT. Full variable domain (missing parts from reference TRBV5-1 and TRBJ1-3): KAGVTQTPRYLIKTRGQQVTLSCSPISGHRSVSWYQQTPGQGLQFLFEYFSETQRNKGNFPGRFSGRQFSNSRSEMNVSTLELGDSALYLCASREHFSGNTIYFGEGSWLTVV.